This T cell receptor beta chain came from a study of T cells in tuberculosis. Sequencing used immunoSEQ multiplex PCR; TCRdb keeps in-frame clones, though not all of them. This table holds 25,000 to 35,000 clones, roughly 95% found once. V shed 5 bases and J 9 bases; nucleotides not matched to a gene: 7. The germline V gene has CDR1 SGHTS and CDR2 YDEGEE. CDR3 length: 14 amino acids. This chain links TRBV5-8 with TRBJ2-1; TRBD2 agrees at 11 bases. This sequence was found in a donor between 5 and 29 years old with latent tuberculosis or without tuberculosis infection. Sequencing input: PBMCs. This CDR3 reads CASRRSGGAGEQFF. CDR3 DNA sequence: TGTGCCAGCAGACGTAGCGGGGGGGCCGGTGAGCAGTTCTTC. The complete variable domain, with remaining parts taken from reference TRBV5-8 and TRBJ2-1, reads EAGVTQSPTHLIKTRGQQATLRCSPISGHTSVYWYQQALGLGLQFLLWYDEGEERNRGNFPPRFSGRQFPNYSSELNVNALELEDSALYLCASRRSGGAGEQFFGPGTRLTVL.